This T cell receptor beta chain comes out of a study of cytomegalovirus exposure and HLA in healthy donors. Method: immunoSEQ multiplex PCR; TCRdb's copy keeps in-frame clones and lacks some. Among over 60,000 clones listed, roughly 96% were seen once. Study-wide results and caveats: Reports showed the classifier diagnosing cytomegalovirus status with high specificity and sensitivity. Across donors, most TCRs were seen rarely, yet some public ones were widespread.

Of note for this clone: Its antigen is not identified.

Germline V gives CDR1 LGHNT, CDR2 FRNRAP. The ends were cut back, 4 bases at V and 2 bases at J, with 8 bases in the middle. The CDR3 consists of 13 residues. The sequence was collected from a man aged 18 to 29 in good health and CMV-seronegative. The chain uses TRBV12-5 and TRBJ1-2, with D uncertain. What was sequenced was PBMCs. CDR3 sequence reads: CASGYTINYGYTF. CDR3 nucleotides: TGTGCTAGTGGTTATACAATCAACTATGGCTACACCTTC.